This TCR beta chain emerged from a study of shared clonotypes between healthy human individuals. CD8 cells classed as naive were CD45RO-negative and positively selected for CCR7, excluding terminally differentiated effector memory CD45RA+ cells. Method: immunoSEQ multiplex PCR; TCRdb's copy keeps in-frame clones and lacks some. The data contain around 1.9 million clones, 85% to 95% of them singletons. Germline V gene lookup returns CDR1 WSHSY and CDR2 SAAADI. This CDR3 has 16 residues. With 6 bases clipped from V and 3 bases from J, the junction kept 6 bases outside the gene matches. The clonotype was recovered from a man younger than 30 in good health. Some clones in this sample may be carry-over from other donors' samples. Material: naive CD8+ T cells from PBMCs. The J gene is TRBJ2-5, the V gene TRBV10-2; 14 bases align to TRBD2. CDR3 DNA: TGCGCCAGCAGACCGACGGGACTAGCGGGAGAAGAGACCCAGTACTTC. Residues: CASRPTGLAGEETQYF.